This record looks at one TCR beta chain sequence and its context. The data derive from a study of glioma-infiltrating T cells after dendritic cell vaccination. V lost 5 bases and J lost 2; bases outside the gene matches: 7. In germline, CDR1 is MNHNS, CDR2 SASEGT. This CDR3 is 15 amino acids long. Libraries were prepared by immunoSEQ multiplex PCR; TCRdb keeps only in-frame clonotypes and omits some of them. Of approximately 48,000 clones in the sample, approximately 83% are singletons; the top ten hold roughly 10%. This sequence was found in a human donor with glioblastoma. Sequencing was performed on blood, taken before dendritic cell vaccination. The chain joins TRBV6-1 to TRBJ2-7, with 9 positions matching TRBD1. CDR3 coding DNA: TGTGCCAGCAGTCTAAGGACAGGGGCCCCCTACGAGCAGTACTTC. Residues: CASSLRTGAPYEQYF.